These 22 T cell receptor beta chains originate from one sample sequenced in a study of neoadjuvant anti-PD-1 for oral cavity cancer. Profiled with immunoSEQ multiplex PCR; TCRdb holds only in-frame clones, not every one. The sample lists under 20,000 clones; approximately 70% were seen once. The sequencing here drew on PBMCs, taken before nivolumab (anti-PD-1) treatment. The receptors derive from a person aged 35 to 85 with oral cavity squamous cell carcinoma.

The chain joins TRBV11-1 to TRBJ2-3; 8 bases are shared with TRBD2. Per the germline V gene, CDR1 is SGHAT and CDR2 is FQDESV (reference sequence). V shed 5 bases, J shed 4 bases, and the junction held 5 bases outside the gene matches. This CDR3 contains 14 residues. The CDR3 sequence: CASSRAGVADTQYF. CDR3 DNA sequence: TGTGCCAGCAGCCGAGCGGGAGTAGCAGATACGCAGTATTTT.

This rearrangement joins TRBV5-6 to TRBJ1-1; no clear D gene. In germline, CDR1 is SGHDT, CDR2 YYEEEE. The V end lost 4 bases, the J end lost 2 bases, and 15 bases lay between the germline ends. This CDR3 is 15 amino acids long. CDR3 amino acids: CASSPLWAGNTEAFF. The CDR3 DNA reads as TGTGCCAGCAGCCCACTTTGGGCGGGTAACACTGAAGCTTTCTTT.

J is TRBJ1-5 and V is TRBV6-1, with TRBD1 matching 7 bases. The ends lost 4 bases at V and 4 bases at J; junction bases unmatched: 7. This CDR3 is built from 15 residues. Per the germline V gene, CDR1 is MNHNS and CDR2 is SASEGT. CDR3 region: CASSGAGGVNQPQHF. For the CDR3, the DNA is TGTGCCAGCAGTGGGGCAGGGGGTGTTAATCAGCCCCAGCATTTT.

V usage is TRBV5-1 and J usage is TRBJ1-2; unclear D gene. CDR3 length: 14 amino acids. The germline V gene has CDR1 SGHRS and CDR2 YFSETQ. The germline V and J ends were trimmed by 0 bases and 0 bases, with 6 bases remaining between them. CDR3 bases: TGCGCCAGCAGCTTGGCCACAACTAACTATGGCTACACCTTC. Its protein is CASSLATTNYGYTF.

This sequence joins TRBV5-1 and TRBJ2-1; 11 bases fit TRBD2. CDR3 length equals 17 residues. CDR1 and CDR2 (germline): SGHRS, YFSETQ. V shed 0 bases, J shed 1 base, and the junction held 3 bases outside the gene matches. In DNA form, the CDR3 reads TGCGCCAGCAGCTTGGAGGTAGCGGGAGGGTCCTACAATGAGCAGTTCTTC. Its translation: CASSLEVAGGSYNEQFF.

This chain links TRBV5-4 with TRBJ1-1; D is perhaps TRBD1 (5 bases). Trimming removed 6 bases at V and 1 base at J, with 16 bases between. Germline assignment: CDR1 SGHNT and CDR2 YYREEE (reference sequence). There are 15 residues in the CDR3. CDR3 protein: CASTPGPGENTEAFF. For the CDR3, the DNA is TGTGCCAGCACCCCGGGGCCTGGGGAGAACACTGAAGCTTTCTTT.

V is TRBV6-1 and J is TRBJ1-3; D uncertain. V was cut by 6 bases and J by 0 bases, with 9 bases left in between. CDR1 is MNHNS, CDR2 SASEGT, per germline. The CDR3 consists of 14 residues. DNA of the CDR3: TGTGCCAGCAGGAGGATTAGCTCTGGAAACACCATATATTTT. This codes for CASRRISSGNTIYF.

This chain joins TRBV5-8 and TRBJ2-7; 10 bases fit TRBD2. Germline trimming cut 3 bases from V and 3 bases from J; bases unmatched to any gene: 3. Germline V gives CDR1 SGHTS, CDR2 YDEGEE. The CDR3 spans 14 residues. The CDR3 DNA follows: TGTGCCAGCAGCTGGGTAGCGGGAGGCTACGAGCAGTACTTC. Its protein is CASSWVAGGYEQYF.

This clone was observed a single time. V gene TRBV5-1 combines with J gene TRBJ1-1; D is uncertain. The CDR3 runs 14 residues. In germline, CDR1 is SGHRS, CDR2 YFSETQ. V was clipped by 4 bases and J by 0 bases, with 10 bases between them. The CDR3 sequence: CASSLGGMNTEAFF. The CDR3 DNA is TGCGCCAGCAGCCTAGGTGGGATGAACACTGAAGCTTTCTTT.

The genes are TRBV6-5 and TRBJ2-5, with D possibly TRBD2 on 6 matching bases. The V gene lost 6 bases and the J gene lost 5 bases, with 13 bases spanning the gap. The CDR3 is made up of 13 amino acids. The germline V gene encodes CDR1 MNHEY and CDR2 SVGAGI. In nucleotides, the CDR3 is TGTGCCAGCAGCCACGGGGGAAGTGAGACCCAGTACTTC. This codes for CASSHGGSETQYF.

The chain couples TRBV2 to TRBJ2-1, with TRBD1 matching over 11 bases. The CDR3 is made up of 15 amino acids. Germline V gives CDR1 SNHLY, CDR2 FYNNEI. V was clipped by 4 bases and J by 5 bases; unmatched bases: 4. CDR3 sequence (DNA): TGTGCCAGCAGTGGGGGACAGGGGGAAAACAATGAGCAGTTCTTC. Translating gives CASSGGQGENNEQFF.

CDR3 DNA sequence: TGTGCCAGCAGTTTTGGGCGGGACACTGAAGCTTTCTTT. Amino acid sequence: CASSFGRDTEAFF. The chain has TRBV6-1 and TRBJ1-1; D not certain. In germline, CDR1 is MNHNS, CDR2 SASEGT. The CDR3 is 13 residues long. V was pared by 5 bases and J by 3 bases, with 10 bases between.

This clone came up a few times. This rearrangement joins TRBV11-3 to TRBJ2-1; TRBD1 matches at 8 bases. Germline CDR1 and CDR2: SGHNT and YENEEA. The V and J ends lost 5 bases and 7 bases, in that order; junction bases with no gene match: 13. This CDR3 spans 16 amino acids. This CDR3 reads CASSPFEGTGLNEQFF. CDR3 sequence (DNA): TGTGCCAGCAGCCCGTTTGAAGGGACAGGCCTTAATGAGCAGTTCTTC.

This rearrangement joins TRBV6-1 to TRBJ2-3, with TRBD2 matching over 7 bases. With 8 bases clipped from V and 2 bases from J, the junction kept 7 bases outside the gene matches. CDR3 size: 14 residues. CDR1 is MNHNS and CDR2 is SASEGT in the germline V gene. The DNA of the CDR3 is TGTGCCAGCGGAACGGGGGGATACACAGATACGCAGTATTTT. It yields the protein CASGTGGYTDTQYF.

The CDR3 sequence: CASSLSAWGTHKETQYF. The CDR3 DNA reads as TGTGCCAGCAGCTTATCGGCTTGGGGCACCCATAAAGAGACCCAGTACTTC. This rearrangement joins TRBV13 to TRBJ2-5; D is perhaps TRBD1 (5 bases). CDR3 length: 17 amino acids. Germline V lookup: CDR1 PRHDT, CDR2 FYEKMQ (reference sequence). V lost 2 bases and J 3 bases, leaving 19 bases between the germline ends.

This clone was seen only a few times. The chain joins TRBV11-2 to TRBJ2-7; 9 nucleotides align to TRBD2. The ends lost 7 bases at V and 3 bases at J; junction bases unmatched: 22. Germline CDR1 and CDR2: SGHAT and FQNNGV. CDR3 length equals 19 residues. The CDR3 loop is CASTRPEGSGRTQIYEQYF. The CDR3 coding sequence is TGTGCCAGCACCCGCCCAGAAGGGAGCGGGAGGACACAAATCTACGAGCAGTACTTC.

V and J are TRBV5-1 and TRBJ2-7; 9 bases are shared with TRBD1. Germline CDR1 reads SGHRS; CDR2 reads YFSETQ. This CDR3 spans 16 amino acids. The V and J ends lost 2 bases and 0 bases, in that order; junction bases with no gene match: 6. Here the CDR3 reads CASSLTGQGGSYEQYF. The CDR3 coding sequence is TGCGCCAGCAGCTTAACGGGACAGGGTGGCTCCTACGAGCAGTACTTC.

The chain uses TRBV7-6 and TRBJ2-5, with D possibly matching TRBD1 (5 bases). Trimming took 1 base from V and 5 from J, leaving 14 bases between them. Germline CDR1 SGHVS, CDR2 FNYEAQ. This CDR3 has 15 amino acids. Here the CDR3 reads CASSLEGQGIETQYF. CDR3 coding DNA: TGTGCCAGCAGCTTAGAGGGGCAGGGTATTGAGACCCAGTACTTC.

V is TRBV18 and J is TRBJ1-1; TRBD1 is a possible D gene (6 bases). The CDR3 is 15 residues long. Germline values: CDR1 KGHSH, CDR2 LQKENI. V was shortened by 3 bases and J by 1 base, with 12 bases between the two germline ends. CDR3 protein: CASSPPTGPNTEAFF. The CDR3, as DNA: TGTGCCAGCTCACCCCCGACAGGTCCGAACACTGAAGCTTTCTTT. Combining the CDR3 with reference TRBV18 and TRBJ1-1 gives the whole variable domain NAGVMQNPRHLVRRRGQEARLRCSPMKGHSHVYWYRQLPEEGLKFMVYLQKENIIDESGMPKERFSAEFPKEGPSILRIQQVVRGDSAAYFCASSPPTGPNTEAFFGQGTRLTVV.

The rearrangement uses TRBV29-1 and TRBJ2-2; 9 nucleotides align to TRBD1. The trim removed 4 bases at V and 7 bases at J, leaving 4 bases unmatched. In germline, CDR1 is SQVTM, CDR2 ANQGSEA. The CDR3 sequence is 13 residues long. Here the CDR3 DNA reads TGCAGCGTTGCACAGGGGGCTGGCGGGGAGCTGTTTTTT. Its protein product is CSVAQGAGGELFF.

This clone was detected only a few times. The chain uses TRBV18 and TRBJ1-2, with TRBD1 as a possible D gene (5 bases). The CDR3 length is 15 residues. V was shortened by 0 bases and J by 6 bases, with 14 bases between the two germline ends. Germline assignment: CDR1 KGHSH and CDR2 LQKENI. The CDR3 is CASSPPGGLSNGYTF. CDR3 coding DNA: TGTGCCAGCTCACCACCGGGGGGTTTGAGCAATGGCTACACCTTC.

In nucleotides, the CDR3 is TGTGCCAGTAGTATGGGCACTACAGGGGAGGGTGAAGCTTTCTTT. It specifies CASSMGTTGEGEAFF. This chain connects TRBV19 to TRBJ1-1, with 7 bases lining up with TRBD1. The CDR3 totals 15 residues. Germline CDR1 LNHDA, CDR2 SQIVND (reference sequence). Trimming at V came to 3 bases and at J to 7 bases, leaving 11 bases not matched to a gene.